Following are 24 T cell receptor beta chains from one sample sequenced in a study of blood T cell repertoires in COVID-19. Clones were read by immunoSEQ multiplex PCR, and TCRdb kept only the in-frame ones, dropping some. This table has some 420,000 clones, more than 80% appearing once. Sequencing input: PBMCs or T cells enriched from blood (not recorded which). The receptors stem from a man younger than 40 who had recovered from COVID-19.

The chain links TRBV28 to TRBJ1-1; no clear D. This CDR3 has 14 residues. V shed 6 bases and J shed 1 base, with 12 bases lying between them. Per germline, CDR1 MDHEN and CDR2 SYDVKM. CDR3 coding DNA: TGTGCCAGCAGCCAAACCCCAGGGAACACTGAAGCTTTCTTT. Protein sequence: CASSQTPGNTEAFF.

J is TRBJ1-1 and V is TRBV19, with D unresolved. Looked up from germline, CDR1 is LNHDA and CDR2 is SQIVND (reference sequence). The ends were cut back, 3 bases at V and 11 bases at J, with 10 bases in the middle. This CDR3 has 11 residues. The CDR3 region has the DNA TGTGCCAGTAGTATTAGAGGGTACGCTTTCTTT. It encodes CASSIRGYAFF.

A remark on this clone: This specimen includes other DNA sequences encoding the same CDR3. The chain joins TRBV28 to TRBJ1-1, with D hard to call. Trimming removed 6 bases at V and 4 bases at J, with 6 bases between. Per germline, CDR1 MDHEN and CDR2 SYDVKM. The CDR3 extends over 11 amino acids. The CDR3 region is CASSRGTEAFF. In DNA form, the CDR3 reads TGTGCCAGCAGCCGGGGCACTGAAGCTTTCTTT. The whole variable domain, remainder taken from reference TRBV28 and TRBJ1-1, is DVKVTQSSRYLVKRTGEKVFLECVQDMDHENMFWYRQDPGLGLRLIYFSYDVKMKEKGDIPEGYSVSREKKERFSLILESASTNQTSMYLCASSRGTEAFFGQGTRLTVV.

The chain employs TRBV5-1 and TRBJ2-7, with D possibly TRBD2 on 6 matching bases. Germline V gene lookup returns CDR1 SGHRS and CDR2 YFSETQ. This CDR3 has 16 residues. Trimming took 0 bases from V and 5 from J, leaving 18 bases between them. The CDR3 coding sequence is TGCGCCAGCAGCTTGGAGGCCGGACTACCCGGGAACGAGCAGTACTTC. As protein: CASSLEAGLPGNEQYF.

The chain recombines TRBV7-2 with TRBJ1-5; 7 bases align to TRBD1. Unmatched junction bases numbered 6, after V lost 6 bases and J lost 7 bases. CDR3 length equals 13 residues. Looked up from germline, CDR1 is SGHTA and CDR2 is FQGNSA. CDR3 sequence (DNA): TGTGCCAGCAGAGGACAGGAGGGGCAGCCCCAGCATTTT. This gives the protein CASRGQEGQPQHF.

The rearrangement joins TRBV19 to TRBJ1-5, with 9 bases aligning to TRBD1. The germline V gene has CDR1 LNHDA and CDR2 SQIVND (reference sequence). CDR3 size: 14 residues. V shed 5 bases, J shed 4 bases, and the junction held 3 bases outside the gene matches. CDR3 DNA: TGTGCCAGTAGTGGGACAGGGAAAAATCAGCCCCAGCATTTT. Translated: CASSGTGKNQPQHF.

CDR3 sequence (DNA): TGTGCCAGCTCAACCGGGACTAGCCCAGATACGCAGTATTTT. Translating it yields CASSTGTSPDTQYF. The chain combines TRBV18 with TRBJ2-3, with 9 bases matching TRBD2. Germline V gene sequence: CDR1 KGHSH, CDR2 LQKENI. CDR3 length equals 14 residues. Trimming took 5 bases from V and 4 from J; bases not matched to a gene: 4.

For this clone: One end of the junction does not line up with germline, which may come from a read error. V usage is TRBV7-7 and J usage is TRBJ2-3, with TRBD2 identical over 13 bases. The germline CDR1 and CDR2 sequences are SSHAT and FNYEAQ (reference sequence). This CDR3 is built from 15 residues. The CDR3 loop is CASSSTTSGRDTQYF. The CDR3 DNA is TGTGCTAGCAGCTCAACGACTAGCGGGAGGGATACGCAGTATTTT.

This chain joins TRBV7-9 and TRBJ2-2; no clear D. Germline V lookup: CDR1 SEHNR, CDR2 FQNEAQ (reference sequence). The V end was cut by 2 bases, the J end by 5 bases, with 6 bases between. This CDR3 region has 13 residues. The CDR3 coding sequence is TGTGCCAGCAGCTTACGGTCAACCGGGGAGCTGTTTTTT. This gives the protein CASSLRSTGELFF. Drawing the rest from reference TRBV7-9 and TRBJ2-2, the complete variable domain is DTGVSQNPRHKITKRGQNVTFRCDPISEHNRLYWYRQTLGQGPEFLTYFQNEAQLEKSRLLSDRFSAERPKGSFSTLEIQRTEQGDSAMYLCASSLRSTGELFFGEGSRLTVL.

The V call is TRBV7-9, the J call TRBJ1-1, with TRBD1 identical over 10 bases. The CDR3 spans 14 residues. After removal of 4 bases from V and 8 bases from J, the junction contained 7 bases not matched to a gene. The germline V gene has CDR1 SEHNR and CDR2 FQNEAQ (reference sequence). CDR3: CASSWAGTGDEAFF. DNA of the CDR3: TGTGCCAGCAGCTGGGCCGGGACAGGGGACGAAGCTTTCTTT. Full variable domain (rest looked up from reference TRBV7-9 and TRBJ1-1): DTGVSQNPRHKITKRGQNVTFRCDPISEHNRLYWYRQTLGQGPEFLTYFQNEAQLEKSRLLSDRFSAERPKGSFSTLEIQRTEQGDSAMYLCASSWAGTGDEAFFGQGTRLTVV.

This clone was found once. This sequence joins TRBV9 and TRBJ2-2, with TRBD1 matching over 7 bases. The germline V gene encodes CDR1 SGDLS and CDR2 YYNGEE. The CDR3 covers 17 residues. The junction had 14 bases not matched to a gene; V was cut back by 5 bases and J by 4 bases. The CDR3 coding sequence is TGTGCCAGCAGTATCGGGCCCGGGACAGATATCACCGGGGAGCTGTTTTTT. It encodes CASSIGPGTDITGELFF.

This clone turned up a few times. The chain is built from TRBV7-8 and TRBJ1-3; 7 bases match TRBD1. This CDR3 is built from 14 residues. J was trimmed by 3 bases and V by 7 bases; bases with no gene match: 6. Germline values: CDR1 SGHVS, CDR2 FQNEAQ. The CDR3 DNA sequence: TGTGCCAGCACAGGGGGGCTCCGTGGAAACACCATATATTTT. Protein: CASTGGLRGNTIYF.

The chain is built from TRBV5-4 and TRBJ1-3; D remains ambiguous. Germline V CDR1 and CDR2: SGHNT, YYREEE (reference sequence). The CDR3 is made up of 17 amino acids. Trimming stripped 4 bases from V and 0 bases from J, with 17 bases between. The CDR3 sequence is CASSLGPGLSSGNTIYF. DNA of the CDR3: TGTGCCAGCAGCCTTGGCCCGGGTCTCAGCTCTGGAAACACCATATATTTT. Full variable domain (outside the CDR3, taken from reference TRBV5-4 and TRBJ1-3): ETGVTQSPTHLIKTRGQQVTLRCSSQSGHNTVSWYQQALGQGPQFIFQYYREEENGRGNFPPRFSGLQFPNYSSELNVNALELDDSALYLCASSLGPGLSSGNTIYFGEGSWLTVV.

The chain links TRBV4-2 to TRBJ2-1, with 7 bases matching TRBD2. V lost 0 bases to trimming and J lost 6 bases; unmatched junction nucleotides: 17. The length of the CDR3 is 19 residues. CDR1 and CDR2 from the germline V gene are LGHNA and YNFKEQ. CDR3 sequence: CASSQDLRSPAGAGNEQFF. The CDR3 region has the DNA TGTGCCAGCAGCCAAGACCTACGGTCCCCCGCGGGAGCGGGCAATGAGCAGTTCTTC.

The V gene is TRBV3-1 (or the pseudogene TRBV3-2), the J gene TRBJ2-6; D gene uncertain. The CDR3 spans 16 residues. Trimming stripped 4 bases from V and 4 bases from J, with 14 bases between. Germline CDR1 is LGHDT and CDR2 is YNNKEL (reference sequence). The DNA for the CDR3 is TGTGCCAGCAGCCCACCCTGGCGAGCGGGGGCCAACGTCCTGACTTTC. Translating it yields CASSPPWRAGANVLTF.

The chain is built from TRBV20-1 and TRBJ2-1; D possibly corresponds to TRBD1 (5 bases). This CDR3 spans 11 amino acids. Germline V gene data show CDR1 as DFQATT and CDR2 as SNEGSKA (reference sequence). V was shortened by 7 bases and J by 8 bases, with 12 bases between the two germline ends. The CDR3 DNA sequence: TGCAGTGGGGGCTGGGGCGATGAGCAGTTCTTC. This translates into CSGGWGDEQFF.

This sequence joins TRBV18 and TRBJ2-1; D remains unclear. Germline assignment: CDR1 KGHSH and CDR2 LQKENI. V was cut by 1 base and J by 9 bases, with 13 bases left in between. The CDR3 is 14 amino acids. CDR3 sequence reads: CASSPRGAFVEQFF. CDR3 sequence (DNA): TGTGCCAGCTCACCACGAGGCGCTTTTGTTGAGCAGTTCTTC.

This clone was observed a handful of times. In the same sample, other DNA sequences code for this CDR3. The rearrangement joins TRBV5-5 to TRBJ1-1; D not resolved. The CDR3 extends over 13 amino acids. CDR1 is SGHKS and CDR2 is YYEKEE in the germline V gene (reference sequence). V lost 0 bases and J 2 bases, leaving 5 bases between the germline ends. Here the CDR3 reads CASSLGTNTEAFF. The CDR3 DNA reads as TGTGCCAGCAGCTTGGGCACTAACACTGAAGCTTTCTTT. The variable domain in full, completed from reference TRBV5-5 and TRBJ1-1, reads DAGVTQSPTHLIKTRGQQVTLRCSPISGHKSVSWYQQVLGQGPQFIFQYYEKEERGRGNFPDRFSARQFPNYSSELNVNALLLGDSALYLCASSLGTNTEAFFGQGTRLTVV.

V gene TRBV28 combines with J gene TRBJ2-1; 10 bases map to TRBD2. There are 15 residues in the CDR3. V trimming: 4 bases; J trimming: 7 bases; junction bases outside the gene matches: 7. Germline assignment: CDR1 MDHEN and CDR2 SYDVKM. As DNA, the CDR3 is TGTGCCAGCAGTTCTCCAGCGGGAGGGGTTAATGAGCAGTTCTTC. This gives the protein CASSSPAGGVNEQFF.

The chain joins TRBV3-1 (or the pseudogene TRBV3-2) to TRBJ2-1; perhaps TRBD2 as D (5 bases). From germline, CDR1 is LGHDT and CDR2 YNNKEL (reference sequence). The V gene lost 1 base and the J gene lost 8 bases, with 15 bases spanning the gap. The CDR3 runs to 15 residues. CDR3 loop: CASSQAGVSNDEQFF. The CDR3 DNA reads TGTGCCAGCAGCCAAGCCGGGGTTAGTAACGATGAGCAGTTCTTC.

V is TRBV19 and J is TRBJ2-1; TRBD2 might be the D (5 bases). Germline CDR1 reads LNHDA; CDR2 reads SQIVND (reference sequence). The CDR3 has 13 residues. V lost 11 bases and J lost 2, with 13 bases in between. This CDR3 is CAVSAPPYNEQFF. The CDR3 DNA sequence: TGTGCCGTTAGCGCCCCCCCCTACAATGAGCAGTTCTTC.

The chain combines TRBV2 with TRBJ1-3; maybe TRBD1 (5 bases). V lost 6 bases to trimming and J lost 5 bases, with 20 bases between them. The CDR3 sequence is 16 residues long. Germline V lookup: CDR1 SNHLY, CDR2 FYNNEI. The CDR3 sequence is CASSVDSALKRNTIYF. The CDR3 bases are TGTGCCAGCAGCGTAGACAGTGCCCTCAAAAGAAACACCATATATTTT.

DNA for the CDR3: TGTGCCAGCAGCTTAGCGCAGGACACCGATCAGCCCCAGCATTTT. Its translation is CASSLAQDTDQPQHF. The chain couples TRBV7-9 to TRBJ1-5, with TRBD1 as a possible D gene (5 bases). Looked up from germline, CDR1 is SEHNR and CDR2 is FQNEAQ (reference sequence). This CDR3 is built from 15 residues. V was cut by 0 bases and J by 5 bases, with 11 bases left in between.

The CDR3 protein is CASTRQEYSNQPQHF. The CDR3 DNA reads as TGTGCCAGTACCAGACAGGAATATAGCAATCAGCCCCAGCATTTT. The rearrangement links TRBV19 to TRBJ1-5, with D possibly TRBD1 on 6 matching bases. V shed 7 bases and J shed 0 bases, with 13 bases lying between them. Germline-derived CDR1 and CDR2 are LNHDA and SQIVND (reference sequence). This CDR3 is built from 15 residues.